This is a list of T cell receptor beta chains from one sample in a study of graft-versus-host responses after intestinal transplantation. Some clones are missing from TCRdb's copy, which holds only in-frame ones; the method was immunoSEQ multiplex PCR. Among about 97,000 clones, 75% to 95% were seen once, and the ten largest hold roughly 16%. The starting material was PBMCs, obtained 450 to 480 days after intestinal transplant. The receptors originated from a human patient who received an intestinal transplant, so some T cells may come from the graft donor. Each CDR3 is given with its conserved first and last residue. The D gene is left open where the match is weak. The size of a clone is reported for some rows only, either as once, few or many, or as a class for expanded clones.

clone size: .; V gene: TRBV27; J gene: TRBJ1-6; D gene: .; CDR3 protein: CASSPPGVPNSPLHF; CDR3 DNA: TGTGCCAGCAGTCCTCCGGGCGTACCTAATTCACCCCTCCACTTT
clone size: .; V gene: TRBV2; J gene: TRBJ1-1; D gene: .; CDR3 protein: CASSGDTNTEAFF; CDR3 DNA: TGTGCCAGCAGTGGAGACACCAACACTGAAGCTTTCTTT
clone size: .; V gene: TRBV6-5; J gene: TRBJ2-7; D gene: TRBD1; CDR3 protein: CASGRGTGISYEQYF; CDR3 DNA: TGTGCCAGCGGAAGGGGGACAGGGATTTCCTACGAGCAGTACTTC
clone size: .; V gene: TRBV7-2; J gene: TRBJ2-3; D gene: .; CDR3 protein: CASSFVGIGDTQYF; CDR3 DNA: TGTGCCAGCAGCTTCGTTGGTATAGGGGATACGCAGTATTTT
clone size: .; V gene: TRBV5-1; J gene: TRBJ1-1; D gene: .; CDR3 protein: CASSLGQPDEAFF; CDR3 DNA: TGCGCCAGCAGCTTGGGGCAACCCGATGAAGCTTTCTTT
clone size: once; V gene: TRBV15; J gene: TRBJ2-5; D gene: .; CDR3 protein: CATSSVVRGETQYF; CDR3 DNA: TGTGCCACCAGCAGTGTCGTTCGGGGAGAGACCCAGTACTTC
clone size: .; V gene: TRBV10-3; J gene: TRBJ2-5; D gene: .; CDR3 protein: CAISDKQETQYF; CDR3 DNA: TGTGCCATCAGTGATAAGCAAGAGACCCAGTACTTC
clone size: .; V gene: TRBV4-1; J gene: TRBJ1-1; D gene: .; CDR3 protein: CASSQFIDTEAFF; CDR3 DNA: TGCGCCAGCAGCCAATTTATTGACACTGAAGCTTTCTTT
clone size: .; V gene: TRBV27; J gene: TRBJ2-7; D gene: .; CDR3 protein: CASSPAGTGSDEQYF; CDR3 DNA: TGTGCCAGCAGCCCAGCCGGGACGGGGAGCGACGAGCAGTACTTC
clone size: .; V gene: TRBV14; J gene: TRBJ1-6; D gene: TRBD1; CDR3 protein: CASSQDPATGVYNSPLHF; CDR3 DNA: TGTGCCAGCAGCCAAGATCCCGCGACAGGGGTCTATAATTCACCCCTCCACTTT
clone size: .; V gene: TRBV5-4; J gene: TRBJ2-3; D gene: .; CDR3 protein: CASSQLDSADTQYF; CDR3 DNA: TGTGCCAGCAGCCAGCTGGACAGCGCAGATACGCAGTATTTT
clone size: once; V gene: TRBV9; J gene: TRBJ2-4; D gene: TRBD2; CDR3 protein: CASSVGGLGYIQYF; CDR3 DNA: TGTGCCAGCAGCGTAGGGGGACTAGGGTACATTCAGTACTTC
clone size: .; V gene: TRBV13; J gene: TRBJ2-3; D gene: .; CDR3 protein: CASSLKGGDTQYF; CDR3 DNA: TGTGCCAGCAGCTTAAAGGGGGGAGATACGCAGTATTTT
clone size: few; V gene: TRBV6-4; J gene: TRBJ2-3; D gene: .; CDR3 protein: CASSDRARDTQYF; CDR3 DNA: TGTGCCAGCAGTGACAGGGCTCGCGATACGCAGTATTTT
clone size: .; V gene: TRBV7-9; J gene: TRBJ1-2; D gene: .; CDR3 protein: CASSLQGLAYGYTF; CDR3 DNA: TGTGCCAGCAGCTTACAGGGCTTAGCCTATGGCTACACCTTC
clone size: .; V gene: TRBV6-7; J gene: TRBJ2-1; D gene: .; CDR3 protein: CAQFALRHEQFF; CDR3 DNA: TGTGCCCAATTCGCCCTTAGGCATGAGCAGTTCTTC
clone size: .; V gene: TRBV6-6; J gene: TRBJ2-2; D gene: .; CDR3 protein: CASSYMVNADGELFF; CDR3 DNA: TGTGCCAGCAGTTACATGGTCAACGCGGACGGGGAGCTGTTTTTT
clone size: .; V gene: TRBV18; J gene: TRBJ2-7; D gene: .; CDR3 protein: CASSPTTRYEQYF; CDR3 DNA: TGTGCCAGCTCGCCGACTACGCGCTACGAGCAGTACTTC
clone size: few; V gene: TRBV5-1; J gene: TRBJ2-2; D gene: .; CDR3 protein: CASSLGGGMTGELFF; CDR3 DNA: TGCGCCAGCAGCTTGGGGGGAGGCATGACCGGGGAGCTGTTTTTT
clone size: .; V gene: TRBV13; J gene: TRBJ2-7; D gene: .; CDR3 protein: CASSVGYGSYEQYF; CDR3 DNA: TGTGCCAGCAGCGTTGGTTACGGCTCCTACGAGCAGTACTTC
clone size: .; V gene: TRBV5-5; J gene: TRBJ1-5; D gene: .; CDR3 protein: CASSRDSNSNQPQHF; CDR3 DNA: TGTGCCAGCAGCCGAGACAGTAATAGCAATCAGCCCCAGCATTTT
clone size: .; V gene: TRBV7-8; J gene: TRBJ1-5; D gene: .; CDR3 protein: CASSFNRVNQPQHF; CDR3 DNA: TGTGCCAGCAGCTTTAACAGGGTGAATCAGCCCCAGCATTTT
clone size: .; V gene: TRBV5-1; J gene: TRBJ1-1; D gene: TRBD1; CDR3 protein: CASSDRGQGAAEAFF; CDR3 DNA: TGCGCCAGCAGCGACAGGGGGCAGGGGGCCGCTGAAGCTTTCTTT
clone size: once; V gene: TRBV6-1; J gene: TRBJ1-3; D gene: .; CDR3 protein: CASSGSGVGGNTIYF; CDR3 DNA: TGTGCCAGCAGTGGCTCAGGGGTGGGGGGAAACACCATATATTTT
clone size: .; V gene: TRBV6-6; J gene: TRBJ2-7; D gene: TRBD1; CDR3 protein: CASSDPTGWNEQYF; CDR3 DNA: TGTGCCAGCAGTGACCCGACAGGGTGGAACGAGCAGTACTTC